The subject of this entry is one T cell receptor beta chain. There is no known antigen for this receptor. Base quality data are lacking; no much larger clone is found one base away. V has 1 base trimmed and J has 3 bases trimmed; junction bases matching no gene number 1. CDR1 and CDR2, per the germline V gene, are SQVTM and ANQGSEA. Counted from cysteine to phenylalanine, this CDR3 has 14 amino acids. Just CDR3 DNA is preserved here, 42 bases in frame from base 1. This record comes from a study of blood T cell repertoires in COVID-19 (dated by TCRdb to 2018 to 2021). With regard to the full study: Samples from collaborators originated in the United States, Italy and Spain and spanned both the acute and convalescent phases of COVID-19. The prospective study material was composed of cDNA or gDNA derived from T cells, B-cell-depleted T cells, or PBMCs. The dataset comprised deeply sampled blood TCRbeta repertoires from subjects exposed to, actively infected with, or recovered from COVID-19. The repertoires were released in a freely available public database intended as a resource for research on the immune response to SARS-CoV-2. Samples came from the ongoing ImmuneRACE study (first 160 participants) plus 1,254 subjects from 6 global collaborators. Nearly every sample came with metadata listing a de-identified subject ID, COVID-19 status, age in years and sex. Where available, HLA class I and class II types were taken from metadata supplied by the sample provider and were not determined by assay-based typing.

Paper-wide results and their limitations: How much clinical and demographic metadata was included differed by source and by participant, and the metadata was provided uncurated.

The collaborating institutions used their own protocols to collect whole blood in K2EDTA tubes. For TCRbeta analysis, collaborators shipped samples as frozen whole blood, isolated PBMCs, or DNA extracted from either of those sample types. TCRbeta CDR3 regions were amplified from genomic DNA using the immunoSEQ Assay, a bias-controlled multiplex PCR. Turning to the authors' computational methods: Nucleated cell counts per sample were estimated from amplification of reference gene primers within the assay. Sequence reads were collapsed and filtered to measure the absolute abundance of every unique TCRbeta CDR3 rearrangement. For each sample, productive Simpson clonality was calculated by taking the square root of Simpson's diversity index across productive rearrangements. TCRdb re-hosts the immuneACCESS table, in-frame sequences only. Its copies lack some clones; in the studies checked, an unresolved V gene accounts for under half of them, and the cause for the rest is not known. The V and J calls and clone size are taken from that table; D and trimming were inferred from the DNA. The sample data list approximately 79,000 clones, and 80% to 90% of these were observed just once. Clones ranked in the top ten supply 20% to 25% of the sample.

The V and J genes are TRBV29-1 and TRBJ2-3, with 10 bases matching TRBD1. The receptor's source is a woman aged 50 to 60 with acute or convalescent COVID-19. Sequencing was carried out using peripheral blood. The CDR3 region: CSVEVDRGTDTQYF. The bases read TGCAGCGTTGAAGTGGACAGGGGGACAGATACGCAGTATTTT.